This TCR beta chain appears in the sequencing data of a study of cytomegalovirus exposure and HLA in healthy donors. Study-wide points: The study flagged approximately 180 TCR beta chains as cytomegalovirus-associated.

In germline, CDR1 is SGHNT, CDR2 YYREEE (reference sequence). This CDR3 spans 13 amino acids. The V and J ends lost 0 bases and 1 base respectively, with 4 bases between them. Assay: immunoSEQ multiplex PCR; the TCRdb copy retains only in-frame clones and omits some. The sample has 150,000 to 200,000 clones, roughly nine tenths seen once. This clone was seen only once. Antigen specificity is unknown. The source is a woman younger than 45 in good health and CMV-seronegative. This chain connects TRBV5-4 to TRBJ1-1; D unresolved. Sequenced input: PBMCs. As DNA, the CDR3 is TGTGCCAGCAGCTTGGCTGCGAACACTGAAGCTTTCTTT. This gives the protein CASSLAANTEAFF.